This T cell receptor beta chain was identified during a study of CDR3 diversity in severe acne. CDR3 size: 15 residues. Germline V gives CDR1 MGHRA, CDR2 YSYEKL. Deletions cut 0 bases from V and 2 bases from J, with 11 bases between. TCRdb itself ran the PCR reads through MiXCR, one entry per CDR3 protein. There are 84,000 or so distinct CDR3 sequences in the sample; approximately 52% occur only once, and around 9.1% lies in the top ten. The chain is built from TRBV4-1 and TRBJ2-7, with D uncertain. Sequences were obtained from blood. This TCR came from a male donor in good health, serving as a control. The CDR3 sequence is CASSQDSANAYEQYF. CDR3 DNA sequence: TGCGCCAGCAGCCAAGATTCAGCAAATGCCTACGAGCAGTACTTC.